The 26 T cell receptor beta chains presented below share a single source sample, sequenced in a study of cytomegalovirus exposure and HLA in healthy donors (dated by TCRdb to about 2017). Library prep was done by the immunoSEQ multiplex PCR assay. A mixture of 60 forward primers for TCR Vbeta segments and 13 reverse primers for TCR Jbeta segments was used in the multiplex PCR. Drawn from immuneACCESS, this table holds only the in-frame rearrangements with V and J called that TCRdb kept. Clones are partly lost; checked studies trace under half to an unresolved V gene and leave the rest unexplained. This sample lists about 80,000 clones; around 79% were detected once. The ten largest clones capture 2% to 3% of the sample. Sequenced: PBMCs. The receptors derive from a man aged 25 to 40 in good health and CMV-seronegative.

This rearrangement joins TRBV5-6 to TRBJ2-2, with D maybe TRBD1 (5 bases). Between the trimmed V and J ends, which lost 3 bases and 6 bases, there was a span of 15 bases. Germline V gene sequence: CDR1 SGHDT, CDR2 YYEEEE. The CDR3 is made up of 15 amino acids. The CDR3: CASSSPAEGAGELFF. Here the CDR3 DNA reads TGTGCCAGCAGCTCCCCCGCGGAAGGGGCCGGGGAGCTGTTTTTT.

By its share, this clone is medium-sized (0.01 to 0.1%). The rearrangement uses TRBV9 and TRBJ2-4, with TRBD1 identical over 10 bases. From germline, CDR1 is SGDLS and CDR2 YYNGEE. The CDR3 sequence is 15 residues long. Losses at the gene ends were 4 bases for V and 8 bases for J; bases not matched to a gene: 9. CDR3: CASSPSGTGADIQYF. The CDR3 DNA sequence: TGTGCCAGCAGCCCCTCCGGGACAGGGGCGGACATTCAGTACTTC.

The gene calls are TRBV15 and TRBJ2-3, with 15 bases aligning to TRBD2. The trim removed 6 bases at V and 4 bases at J, leaving 8 bases unmatched. CDR3 length: 17 residues. Germline V lookup: CDR1 LNHNV, CDR2 YYDKDF (reference sequence). The CDR3 is CATSFKRTSGRADTQYF. In DNA, the CDR3 is TGTGCCACCAGTTTTAAAAGGACTAGCGGGAGGGCAGATACGCAGTATTTT.

The chain employs TRBV5-8 and TRBJ2-5; D remains ambiguous. Germline values: CDR1 SGHTS, CDR2 YDEGEE. The CDR3 covers 14 residues. V was shortened by 4 bases and J by 1 base, with 11 bases between the two germline ends. The CDR3 DNA sequence: TGTGCCAGCAGCGCATACAGAATCCAAGAGACCCAGTACTTC. Translation gives CASSAYRIQETQYF.

This chain connects TRBV5-6 to TRBJ2-5; D is possibly TRBD2 (7 bases). The CDR3 has 14 amino acids. From germline, CDR1 is SGHDT and CDR2 YYEEEE. The V end was cut by 1 base, the J end by 5 bases, with 12 bases between. Here the CDR3 reads CASSLQGTKETQYF. The CDR3 coding sequence is TGTGCCAGCAGCTTGCAGGGGACTAAGGAGACCCAGTACTTC.

The V gene is TRBV25-1, the J gene TRBJ2-5; TRBD1 agrees at 7 bases. The CDR3 sequence is 15 residues long. Germline lookup yields CDR1 MGHDK and CDR2 SYGVNS. V lost 3 bases, J lost 2 bases, and 6 bases stayed unmatched. The CDR3 nucleotides are TGTGCCAGCAGTGACCTTCCGGGACAGCAAGAGACCCAGTACTTC. This codes for CASSDLPGQQETQYF.

V and J are TRBV7-2 and TRBJ1-1; no definite D call. The CDR3 runs 14 residues. Germline V CDR1 and CDR2: SGHTA, FQGNSA. The ends were cut back, 7 bases at V and 2 bases at J, with 14 bases in the middle. In DNA, the CDR3 is TGTGCCAGCACCCGCGCGTCGGGTAACACTGAAGCTTTCTTT. Protein: CASTRASGNTEAFF.

The V gene is TRBV27, the J gene TRBJ2-5, with D maybe TRBD2 (6 bases). The CDR3 loop spans 11 amino acids. V dropped 7 bases and J dropped 5 bases, with 8 bases sitting between them. In germline, CDR1 is MNHEY, CDR2 SMNVEV (reference sequence). Here the CDR3 DNA reads TGTGCCAGCAAGAGCGGGGAGACCCAGTACTTC. This codes for CASKSGETQYF.

In this sample, this clone turned up a few times. This chain connects TRBV19 to TRBJ1-1, with 9 bases matching TRBD1. The CDR3 runs to 15 residues. The V gene's germline CDR1 is LNHDA and CDR2 SQIVND (reference sequence). V trimming: 1 base; J trimming: 4 bases; junction bases outside the gene matches: 4. CDR3 bases: TGTGCCAGTAGTATAGTAAACAGGGGGCTCACTGAAGCTTTCTTT. This codes for CASSIVNRGLTEAFF.

This clone was detected a few times. The V gene is TRBV7-9, the J gene TRBJ1-4; D remains ambiguous. The V gene lost 1 base and the J gene lost 0 bases, with 3 bases spanning the gap. This CDR3 spans 14 amino acids. The germline CDR1 and CDR2 sequences are SEHNR and FQNEAQ (reference sequence). The CDR3: CASSLGATNEKLFF. Here the CDR3 DNA reads TGTGCCAGCAGCTTAGGCGCAACTAATGAAAAACTGTTTTTT.

This clone was found once. The chain employs TRBV5-4 and TRBJ1-1; D possibly corresponds to TRBD1 (5 bases). Per the germline V gene, CDR1 is SGHNT and CDR2 is YYREEE (reference sequence). CDR3 size: 13 residues. Deletions cut 4 bases from V and 1 base from J, with 8 bases between. Here the CDR3 DNA reads TGTGCCAGCAGCCCGGGGGGGAACACTGAAGCTTTCTTT. This codes for CASSPGGNTEAFF.

This rearrangement joins TRBV19 to TRBJ1-2; the match to TRBD1 covers 8 bases. The CDR3 extends over 16 amino acids. In germline, CDR1 is LNHDA, CDR2 SQIVND (reference sequence). V lost 1 base and J lost 4; bases outside the gene matches: 8. CDR3 loop: CASSIVPQGAGYGYTF. As DNA, the CDR3 is TGTGCCAGTAGTATAGTTCCTCAGGGGGCCGGCTATGGCTACACCTTC.

This chain uses TRBV10-3 with TRBJ2-1; 12 bases are a match to TRBD2. The germline V gene encodes CDR1 ENHRY and CDR2 SYGVKD. Germline trimming cut 5 bases from V and 6 bases from J; bases unmatched to any gene: 5. This CDR3 has 15 amino acids. The CDR3 DNA follows: TGTGCCATCAGTTCCCTAGCGGGGGGGCTCAATGAGCAGTTCTTC. The encoded protein is CAISSLAGGLNEQFF.

The V gene is TRBV5-1, the J gene TRBJ2-5; TRBD2 aligns across 8 bases. From germline, CDR1 is SGHRS and CDR2 YFSETQ. This CDR3 is 14 amino acids long. V lost 6 bases, J lost 2 bases, and 6 bases stayed unmatched. The chain's CDR3 is CASTPGGNQETQYF. The CDR3 region has the DNA TGCGCCAGCACCCCGGGGGGGAATCAAGAGACCCAGTACTTC.

The chain employs TRBV2 and TRBJ1-2, with D uncertain. Between the trimmed V and J ends, which lost 2 bases and 5 bases, there was a span of 3 bases. The germline V gene encodes CDR1 SNHLY and CDR2 FYNNEI. This CDR3 has 11 amino acids. The CDR3 loop reads CASSESYGYTF. The CDR3 DNA sequence: TGTGCCAGCAGTGAATCTTATGGCTACACCTTC.

The chain combines TRBV5-6 with TRBJ2-5, with a possible D match to TRBD1 (8 bases). The J call could be wrong; TRBJ2-7 is a better fit for the DNA end. Germline V lookup: CDR1 SGHDT, CDR2 YYEEEE. This CDR3 has 17 residues. The CDR3 DNA follows: TGTGCCAGCAGCTTGTTGGGGCGGGGGACAGGACAATACGAGCAGTACTTC. It encodes CASSLLGRGTGQYEQYF.

This chain links TRBV4-3 with TRBJ2-7; 11 nucleotides agree with TRBD1. Looked up from germline, CDR1 is LGHNA and CDR2 is YSLEER. J gave up 5 bases and V 5 bases, and 5 bases lay outside the gene matches. This CDR3 is built from 14 residues. Here the CDR3 DNA reads TGCGCCAGCAGCGTAAGGACAGGGGGCGACGAGCAGTACTTC. It codes for CASSVRTGGDEQYF.

A few counts support this clone. The rearrangement uses TRBV11-1 and TRBJ1-2; possibly TRBD1 for D (6 bases). This CDR3 comprises 14 residues. With 4 bases removed from V and 6 bases from J, the gap between germline ends came to 15 bases. Germline V gene data show CDR1 as SGHAT and CDR2 as FQDESV (reference sequence). The CDR3 is CASSYQTGNDGYTF. CDR3 DNA: TGTGCCAGCAGCTATCAAACAGGGAACGATGGCTACACCTTC.

The V call is TRBV19, the J call TRBJ1-2, with 9 positions matching TRBD1. V was clipped by 5 bases and J by 7 bases; unmatched bases: 8. CDR3 length equals 14 residues. Germline V gene data show CDR1 as LNHDA and CDR2 as SQIVND (reference sequence). CDR3 region: CASSPRTGDSGYTF. DNA for the CDR3: TGTGCCAGTAGTCCCCGGACAGGGGACAGTGGCTACACCTTC.

This sequence joins TRBV19 and TRBJ2-1, with 10 bases fitting TRBD2. The CDR3 runs to 16 residues. Germline V gives CDR1 LNHDA, CDR2 SQIVND (reference sequence). With V trimmed by 4 bases and J by 7 bases, 10 bases remained unmatched. The CDR3 DNA reads TGTGCCAGTAGTACCCCCAGCGGGAGGGTTGAGAATGAGCAGTTCTTC. Protein: CASSTPSGRVENEQFF.

The chain has TRBV7-9 and TRBJ2-3; 9 nucleotides agree with TRBD2. The V and J ends lost 5 bases and 2 bases, in that order; junction bases with no gene match: 8. There are 16 residues in the CDR3. Germline CDR1 and CDR2: SEHNR and FQNEAQ (reference sequence). CDR3 DNA: TGTGCCAGCAGCCCGCGACTAGCGGAGTTCACAGATACGCAGTATTTT. Translation: CASSPRLAEFTDTQYF. The full variable domain, its missing parts supplied by reference TRBV7-9 and TRBJ2-3, is DTGVSQNPRHKITKRGQNVTFRCDPISEHNRLYWYRQTLGQGPEFLTYFQNEAQLEKSRLLSDRFSAERPKGSFSTLEIQRTEQGDSAMYLCASSPRLAEFTDTQYFGPGTRLTVL.

This chain links TRBV4-1 with TRBJ2-3; the D gene is possibly TRBD2 (5 bases). The germline V gene encodes CDR1 MGHRA and CDR2 YSYEKL. This CDR3 is built from 14 residues. V lost 4 bases to trimming and J lost 6 bases, with 14 bases between them. The CDR3 DNA is TGCGCCAGCAGCCTCTCCCTGGGAGAGGATACGCAGTATTTT. This sequence encodes CASSLSLGEDTQYF.

This clone was observed a single time. V gene TRBV29-1 combines with J gene TRBJ2-5, with TRBD2 matching over 7 bases. V trimming: 4 bases; J trimming: 5 bases; junction bases outside the gene matches: 4. The germline V gene encodes CDR1 SQVTM and CDR2 ANQGSEA. The CDR3 covers 12 residues. CDR3 sequence: CSVGGGGETQYF. DNA for the CDR3: TGCAGCGTTGGCGGGGGAGGGGAGACCCAGTACTTC. The whole variable domain, filled in from reference TRBV29-1 and TRBJ2-5, reads SAVISQKPSRDICQRGTSLTIQCQVDSQVTMMFWYRQQPGQSLTLIATANQGSEATYESGFVIDKFPISRPNLTFSTLTVSNMSPEDSSIYLCSVGGGGETQYFGPGTRLLVL.

This chain joins TRBV5-4 and TRBJ2-2; 10 nucleotides agree with TRBD2. CDR1 is SGHNT, CDR2 YYREEE, per germline (reference sequence). The junction had 7 bases not matched to a gene; V was cut back by 5 bases and J by 3 bases. There are 16 residues in the CDR3. The CDR3: CASRSRTSGDTGELFF. CDR3 sequence (DNA): TGTGCCAGCAGGTCTCGGACTAGCGGTGACACCGGGGAGCTGTTTTTT.

The rearrangement links TRBV9 to TRBJ1-1; maybe TRBD1 (5 bases). The V gene lost 4 bases and the J gene lost 7 bases, with 17 bases spanning the gap. The CDR3 sequence is 14 residues long. Germline-derived CDR1 and CDR2 are SGDLS and YYNGEE. CDR3 residues: CASSPNLGEGEAFF. CDR3 nucleotides: TGTGCCAGCAGCCCAAACTTAGGGGAGGGTGAAGCTTTCTTT.

There are a few counts of this clone. The V call is TRBV6-1, the J call TRBJ1-3; unclear D gene. The CDR3 loop spans 12 amino acids. Germline V lookup: CDR1 MNHNS, CDR2 SASEGT. V gave up 7 bases and J gave up 4 bases, with 8 bases separating them. The CDR3 coding sequence is TGTGCCAGCATGAGCGTGGGAAACACCATATATTTT. Amino acids: CASMSVGNTIYF.